The 23 T cell receptor beta chains below come from one sample, sequenced in a study of long-term antiretroviral therapy in people with HIV. Run at survey level, the immunoSEQ assay was version v3.0. Using immunoSEQ multiplex PCR, the repertoire was profiled, and TCRdb retains in-frame clones only, with some absent. This table has 26,000 or so clones, more than 85% appearing once. The specimen comprised unsorted PBMCs, sampled 1.9 years after starting antiretroviral therapy. These TCRs come from a woman aged 25 to 45 with HIV.

The CDR3 loop reads CASSLILRGNTGELFF. The CDR3 DNA reads as TGTGCCAGCAGCTTGATTTTACGGGGAAACACCGGGGAGCTGTTTTTT. The chain joins TRBV5-6 to TRBJ2-2; weak D call: TRBD2 (5 bases). CDR1 and CDR2 from the germline V gene are SGHDT and YYEEEE. The CDR3 sequence is 16 residues long. The V gene lost 1 base and the J gene lost 2 bases, with 12 bases spanning the gap.

V and J are TRBV30 and TRBJ1-6, with a weak D call TRBD1 (5 bases). The V gene lost 4 bases and the J gene lost 9 bases, with 7 bases spanning the gap. Germline CDR1 is GTSNPN and CDR2 is SVGIG (reference sequence). The CDR3 totals 11 residues. The CDR3 spells CAWTQGSPLHF. The CDR3 nucleotides are TGTGCCTGGACTCAGGGTTCACCCCTCCACTTT. The full variable domain, with the rest looked up from reference TRBV30 and TRBJ1-6, is SQTIHQWPATLVQPVGSPLSLECTVEGTSNPNLYWYRQAAGRGLQLLFYSVGIGQISSEVPQNLSASRPQDRQFILSSKKLLLSDSGFYLCAWTQGSPLHFGNGTRLTVT.

The rearrangement uses TRBV18 and TRBJ2-2; D perhaps matches TRBD2 (5 bases). Germline lookup yields CDR1 KGHSH and CDR2 LQKENI. CDR3 length: 16 amino acids. Trimming removed 4 bases from V and 5 bases from J, with 17 bases in between. The CDR3 reads CASSRGAGELTGELFF. The DNA for the CDR3 is TGTGCCAGCTCACGCGGTGCTGGGGAGTTAACCGGGGAGCTGTTTTTT.

There are a few counts of this clone. The chain carries TRBV6-5 and TRBJ1-5; D is undetermined. Germline V gene lookup returns CDR1 MNHEY and CDR2 SVGAGI. With 6 bases removed from V and 7 bases from J, the gap between germline ends came to 13 bases. This CDR3 has 13 residues. The CDR3 region is CASSYGSGQPQHF. CDR3 nucleotide sequence: TGTGCCAGCAGCTACGGGAGCGGACAGCCCCAGCATTTT.

This chain links TRBV29-1 with TRBJ1-1; TRBD1 aligns across 9 bases. The CDR3 totals 15 residues. Trimming removed 4 bases from V and 4 bases from J; junction bases left unmatched: 10. The germline V gene has CDR1 SQVTM and CDR2 ANQGSEA. In DNA form, the CDR3 reads TGCAGCGTTGGAGATAAACAGGGGGCGCCCACTGAAGCTTTCTTT. This encodes CSVGDKQGAPTEAFF.

The chain uses TRBV5-6 and TRBJ2-3, with 13 bases identical to TRBD2. CDR1 and CDR2 (germline): SGHDT, YYEEEE. Trimming at V came to 0 bases and at J to 4 bases, leaving 2 bases not matched to a gene. The CDR3 covers 16 residues. The CDR3 is CASSLGLAGGPDTQYF. The CDR3 DNA reads TGTGCCAGCAGCTTGGGACTAGCGGGGGGTCCAGATACGCAGTATTTT.

The chain recombines TRBV20-1 with TRBJ1-2, with 7 bases fitting TRBD1. This CDR3 comprises 11 residues. V shed 2 bases, J shed 8 bases, and the junction held 2 bases outside the gene matches. Germline V gene lookup returns CDR1 DFQATT and CDR2 SNEGSKA (reference sequence). CDR3 amino acids: CSARNRGGYTF. The CDR3 nucleotides read TGCAGTGCTAGAAACAGGGGCGGCTACACCTTC.

The chain carries TRBV2 and TRBJ2-1; D call uncertain. Germline-derived CDR1 and CDR2 are SNHLY and FYNNEI. V dropped 8 bases and J dropped 13 bases, with 15 bases sitting between them. This CDR3 is built from 11 residues. The CDR3 sequence is CASRREVDQFF. The CDR3 coding sequence is TGTGCCAGCCGGCGTGAGGTGGACCAGTTCTTC.

Remarks on this clone: At one end, the junction sequence differs from germline, possibly due to a read error. The chain links TRBV5-1 to TRBJ1-6, with 9 bases fitting TRBD1. Germline V gene sequence: CDR1 SGHRS, CDR2 YFSETQ. The CDR3 has 14 amino acids. DNA for the CDR3: TGCGCCAGCAGCGGCGGACAGGGGAATTCACCCTTCCACTTT. This encodes CASSGGQGNSPFHF.

The rearrangement joins TRBV18 to TRBJ1-2, with a weak D call TRBD1 (5 bases). The ends were cut back, 3 bases at V and 3 bases at J, with 8 bases in the middle. The germline V gene has CDR1 KGHSH and CDR2 LQKENI. This CDR3 has 13 amino acids. The CDR3 loop is CASSPRVDYGYTF. CDR3 in DNA: TGTGCCAGCTCACCCAGGGTCGACTATGGCTACACCTTC. The whole variable domain, remainder taken from reference TRBV18 and TRBJ1-2, is NAGVMQNPRHLVRRRGQEARLRCSPMKGHSHVYWYRQLPEEGLKFMVYLQKENIIDESGMPKERFSAEFPKEGPSILRIQQVVRGDSAAYFCASSPRVDYGYTFGSGTRLTVV.

This clone was recorded only once. The chain joins TRBV5-1 to TRBJ1-4, with D tentatively TRBD1 (6 bases). Germline assignment: CDR1 SGHRS and CDR2 YFSETQ. The CDR3 is made up of 17 amino acids. With 4 bases removed from V and 3 bases from J, the gap between germline ends came to 19 bases. CDR3: CASSPGGLGAANEKLFF. The CDR3 coding sequence is TGCGCCAGCAGCCCCGGTGGCCTGGGGGCAGCTAATGAAAAACTGTTTTTT.

The rearrangement joins TRBV30 to TRBJ2-2, with 8 bases identical to TRBD1. J gave up 0 bases and V 1 base, and 7 bases lay outside the gene matches. The CDR3 covers 17 residues. Germline values: CDR1 GTSNPN, CDR2 SVGIG (reference sequence). This CDR3 reads CAWSETGVGPNTGELFF. In DNA form, the CDR3 reads TGTGCCTGGAGTGAGACAGGGGTCGGCCCGAACACCGGGGAGCTGTTTTTT.

This chain joins TRBV11-2 and TRBJ2-7; 9 bases are shared with TRBD1. CDR1 is SGHAT, CDR2 FQNNGV, per germline. The J segment lost 5 bases and the V segment lost 1 base, leaving 6 bases of the junction unmatched. This CDR3 has 15 amino acids. For the CDR3, the DNA is TGTGCCAGCAGCTTAGTGGGGACAGGGATGAACGAGCAGTACGTC. This translates into CASSLVGTGMNEQYV.

The chain couples TRBV19 to TRBJ2-7; possibly TRBD1 for D (6 bases). There are 14 residues in the CDR3. CDR1 and CDR2 (germline): LNHDA, SQIVND (reference sequence). V shed 3 bases and J shed 5 bases, with 14 bases lying between them. The chain's CDR3 is CASSMAQGFDEQYF. CDR3 sequence (DNA): TGTGCCAGTAGTATGGCACAGGGATTTGACGAGCAGTACTTC.

This chain links TRBV7-6 with TRBJ1-6; D gene unclear. The CDR3 spans 14 residues. Germline loops: CDR1 SGHVS, CDR2 FNYEAQ. V dropped 0 bases and J dropped 10 bases, with 10 bases sitting between them. The CDR3 loop is CASSLAEASSPLHF. The DNA for the CDR3 is TGTGCCAGCAGCTTAGCGGAGGCTTCCTCACCCCTCCACTTT. The variable domain in full, with the rest retrieved from reference TRBV7-6 and TRBJ1-6, is GAGVSQSPRYKVTKRGQDVALRCDPISGHVSLYWYRQALGQGPEFLTYFNYEAQQDKSGLPNDRFSAERPEGSISTLTIQRTEQRDSAMYRCASSLAEASSPLHFGNGTRLTVT.

This rearrangement joins TRBV30 to TRBJ1-1; tentative D call: TRBD1 (5 bases). Per the germline V gene, CDR1 is GTSNPN and CDR2 is SVGIG (reference sequence). Deletions cut 5 bases from V and 1 base from J, with 11 bases between. The CDR3 spans 13 residues. The CDR3 nucleotides are TGTGCCTGGTCAGGGACGAAGAACACTGAAGCTTTCTTT. Amino acid sequence: CAWSGTKNTEAFF.

This clone came up once. The J gene is TRBJ2-7, the V gene TRBV7-9; TRBD2 might be the D (6 bases). The germline V and J ends were trimmed by 5 bases and 6 bases, with 23 bases remaining between them. The CDR3 sequence is 16 residues long. CDR1 and CDR2 (germline): SEHNR, FQNEAQ (reference sequence). The CDR3 DNA follows: TGTGCCAGCAGCCCAGCCGCGGGGTCCTGGTCGGGCGAGCAGTACGTC. Translating gives CASSPAAGSWSGEQYV.

The chain recombines TRBV18 with TRBJ2-1, with D perhaps matching TRBD1 (6 bases). This CDR3 is 17 amino acids long. The germline V and J ends were trimmed by 3 bases and 4 bases, with 19 bases remaining between them. Germline CDR1 reads KGHSH; CDR2 reads LQKENI. The CDR3 region is CASSPQISGAPYNEQFF. The CDR3 nucleotides are TGTGCCAGCTCACCCCAGATTTCAGGGGCACCTTACAATGAGCAGTTCTTC.

This clone was counted between two and nine times. The V call is TRBV5-1, the J call TRBJ1-3; TRBD1 aligns across 9 bases. CDR1 is SGHRS and CDR2 is YFSETQ in the germline V gene. This CDR3 region has 18 residues. Trimming took 0 bases from V and 4 from J; bases not matched to a gene: 11. The CDR3 loop reads CASSLELQGASTGNTIYF. Here the CDR3 DNA reads TGCGCCAGCAGCTTGGAACTACAGGGGGCGAGCACAGGAAACACCATATATTTT.

The chain uses TRBV30 and TRBJ1-3; no reliable D call. Germline assignment: CDR1 GTSNPN and CDR2 SVGIG (reference sequence). Deletions cut 1 base from V and 3 bases from J, with 4 bases between. The CDR3 totals 12 residues. The CDR3 loop reads CAWSAGGNTIYF. The CDR3 bases are TGTGCCTGGAGTGCAGGTGGAAACACCATATATTTT.

V gene TRBV7-9 combines with J gene TRBJ1-2, with TRBD1 identical over 7 bases. The CDR3 extends over 14 amino acids. J lost 0 bases, V lost 4 bases, and 2 bases had no gene match. CDR1 and CDR2 from the germline V gene are SEHNR and FQNEAQ (reference sequence). CDR3 amino acids: CASSSDRTNYGYTF. CDR3 sequence (DNA): TGTGCCAGCAGCTCGGACAGGACTAACTATGGCTACACCTTC.

V and J are TRBV6-5 and TRBJ1-3; D uncertain. The CDR3 extends over 15 amino acids. Germline values: CDR1 MNHEY, CDR2 SVGAGI. Trimming pared 3 bases from V and 0 bases from J, leaving 9 bases between. CDR3: CASSYSRISGNTIYF. The CDR3 DNA follows: TGTGCCAGCAGTTATTCTAGAATCTCTGGAAACACCATATATTTT.

This chain links TRBV5-4 with TRBJ2-3; TRBD2 aligns across 8 bases. Germline V lookup: CDR1 SGHNT, CDR2 YYREEE (reference sequence). The V segment lost 2 bases and the J segment 0 bases; nucleotides outside the gene matches: 2. The CDR3 totals 15 residues. The CDR3 coding sequence is TGTGCCAGCAGCTTCGGGGGGGCTAGCACAGATACGCAGTATTTT. Translating it yields CASSFGGASTDTQYF. The whole variable domain, remainder taken from reference TRBV5-4 and TRBJ2-3, is ETGVTQSPTHLIKTRGQQVTLRCSSQSGHNTVSWYQQALGQGPQFIFQYYREEENGRGNFPPRFSGLQFPNYSSELNVNALELDDSALYLCASSFGGASTDTQYFGPGTRLTVL.